This T cell receptor beta chain originates from a study of T cell responses to AZD1222 COVID-19 vaccine. V was trimmed by 0 bases and J by 4 bases, leaving 9 bases between them. The length of the CDR3 is 14 residues. Germline V gene sequence: CDR1 SGHDN, CDR2 FVKESK. Note on this clone: Its specificity is unknown.

Study-wide results and caveats: Breadth and depth of Spike-specific TCRs rose after two AZD1222 doses.

The protocol was immunoSEQ multiplex PCR, while the TCRdb copy is restricted to in-frame clones and leaves out a portion. The top ten clones hold more than 13% of a sample with some 64,000 clones, over 70% of them seen once. The material was peripheral blood, obtained on day 0 of AZD1222 vaccination. The chain carries TRBV14 and TRBJ1-2, with D perhaps TRBD1 (5 bases). The clonotype originates from an adult in good health. The CDR3 DNA is TGTGCCAGCAGCCAAGATGCAGGGCCCTATGGCTACACCTTC. Its translation is CASSQDAGPYGYTF.